This TCR beta chain was identified during a study of shared clonotypes between healthy human individuals. The CDR3 totals 14 residues. Trimming shortened V by 0 bases and J by 7 bases, and 14 bases separated the two germline ends. Germline V lookup: CDR1 GTSNPN, CDR2 SVGIG (reference sequence). Assay execution took place at the deep level. The table came from immunoSEQ multiplex PCR; TCRdb's copy has only in-frame clones and leaves some out. The sample lists about 450,000 clones; roughly 83% were seen once. J is TRBJ2-3 and V is TRBV30, with D perhaps given as TRBD1 or TRBD2 (5 bases each). The receptor comes from a woman aged 40 to 50 in good health. Some clones in this sample may be carry-over from other donors' samples. Sequenced material: PBMCs. CDR3 sequence reads: CAWSVGSGRNTQYF. CDR3 nucleotide sequence: TGTGCCTGGAGTGTTGGTTCGGGGCGTAATACGCAGTATTTT.